The 6 T cell receptor beta chains below all came from one sample that was sequenced in a study of response to subunit inactivated influenza vaccine. Via MiXCR, TCRdb re-called the RT-PCR reads, giving one row per CDR3 protein. The sample consists of around 650,000 distinct CDR3 sequences, 15% to 19% of them appearing once. The sample in question was PBMCs from blood, obtained about 13 days after vaccination. The receptors were gathered from a man aged 50 to 59 who received an inactivated influenza vaccine.

The rearrangement joins TRBV20-1 to TRBJ2-1; D is possibly TRBD2 (6 bases). This CDR3 has 16 amino acids. The V gene lost 5 bases and the J gene lost 0 bases, with 17 bases spanning the gap. Per the germline V gene, CDR1 is DFQATT and CDR2 is SNEGSKA (reference sequence). The CDR3 sequence: CSAPPAEGSSYNEQFF. As DNA, the CDR3 is TGCAGTGCTCCCCCCGCGGAGGGGAGCTCCTACAATGAGCAGTTCTTC.

Only a few counts were recorded for this clonotype. CDR3 in DNA: TGTGCCAGCAGTCCGACAGGGATCGATGAAAAACTGTTTTTT. The encoded protein is CASSPTGIDEKLFF. This sequence joins TRBV28 and TRBJ1-4, with 7 bases matching TRBD1. The CDR3 runs 14 residues. CDR1 is MDHEN and CDR2 is SYDVKM in the germline V gene. Trimming at V came to 5 bases and at J to 6 bases, leaving 6 bases not matched to a gene.

This clonotype was observed many times. The genes are TRBV4-3 and TRBJ1-1, with TRBD1 identical over 7 bases. In germline, CDR1 is LGHNA, CDR2 YSLEER. The CDR3 covers 16 residues. V shed 4 bases, J shed 4 bases, and the junction held 12 bases outside the gene matches. CDR3 nucleotide sequence: TGCGCCAGCAGCCTTCGACAGGGCAGGGGGGCCACTGAAGCTTTCTTT. Protein product: CASSLRQGRGATEAFF.

This clonotype was seen only a few times. This chain joins TRBV7-2 and TRBJ2-5; D gene ambiguous. Germline V gene sequence: CDR1 SGHTA, CDR2 FQGNSA. V lost 5 bases and J lost 2, with 15 bases in between. The CDR3 extends over 15 amino acids. CDR3: CASSTPQGRQETQYF. The CDR3 bases are TGTGCCAGCAGCACGCCCCAAGGCAGACAAGAGACCCAGTACTTC.

The gene calls are TRBV7-2 and TRBJ2-1, with 8 bases aligning to TRBD1. This CDR3 is 15 amino acids long. V lost 0 bases, J lost 8 bases, and 6 bases stayed unmatched. Germline V gene sequence: CDR1 SGHTA, CDR2 FQGNSA. CDR3 region: CASSLAGQGVDEQFF. CDR3 nucleotides: TGTGCCAGCAGCTTAGCAGGACAGGGTGTGGATGAGCAGTTCTTC.

This clonotype appeared many times. V usage is TRBV7-9 and J usage is TRBJ2-1; the D gene is possibly TRBD1 (6 bases). Per germline, CDR1 SEHNR and CDR2 FQNEAQ (reference sequence). The length of the CDR3 is 15 residues. V was trimmed by 1 base and J by 4 bases, leaving 11 bases between them. CDR3 amino acids: CASSLDRVVYNEQFF. In nucleotides, the CDR3 is TGTGCCAGCAGCTTAGACAGGGTAGTTTACAATGAGCAGTTCTTC.